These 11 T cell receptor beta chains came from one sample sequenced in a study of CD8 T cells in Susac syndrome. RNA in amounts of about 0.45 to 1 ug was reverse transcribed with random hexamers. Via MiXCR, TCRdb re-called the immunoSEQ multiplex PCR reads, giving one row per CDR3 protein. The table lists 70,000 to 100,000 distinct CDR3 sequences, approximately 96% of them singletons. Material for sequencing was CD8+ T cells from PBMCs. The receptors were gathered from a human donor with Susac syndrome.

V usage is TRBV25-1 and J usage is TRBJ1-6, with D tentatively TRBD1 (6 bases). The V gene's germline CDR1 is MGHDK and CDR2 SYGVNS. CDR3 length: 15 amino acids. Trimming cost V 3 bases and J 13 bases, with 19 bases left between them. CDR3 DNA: TGTGCCAGCAGTGAGTGGGACACGCTAAGGTCCCCCCTCCACTTT. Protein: CASSEWDTLRSPLHF.

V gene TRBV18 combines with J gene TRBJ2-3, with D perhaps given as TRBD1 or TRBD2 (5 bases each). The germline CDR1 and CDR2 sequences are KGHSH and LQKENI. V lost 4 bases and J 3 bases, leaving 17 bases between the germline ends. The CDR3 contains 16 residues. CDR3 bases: TGTGCCAGCTCACTATCCGGATGGGACGGGACAGATACGCAGTATTTT. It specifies CASSLSGWDGTDTQYF.

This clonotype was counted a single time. CDR3: CATSPGVVNTGELFF. The CDR3 DNA is TGTGCCACCAGCCCAGGGGTAGTGAACACCGGGGAGCTGTTTTTT. The chain recombines TRBV15 with TRBJ2-2; possibly TRBD1 for D (6 bases). Per the germline V gene, CDR1 is LNHNV and CDR2 is YYDKDF (reference sequence). The V gene lost 5 bases and the J gene lost 1 base, with 11 bases spanning the gap. The CDR3 spans 15 residues.

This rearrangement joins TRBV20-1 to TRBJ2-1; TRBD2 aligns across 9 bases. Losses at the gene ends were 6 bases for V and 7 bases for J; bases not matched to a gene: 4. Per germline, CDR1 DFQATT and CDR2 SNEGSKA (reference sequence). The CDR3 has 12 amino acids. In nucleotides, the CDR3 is TGCAGTGCCAGACTAGCGGAGAATGAGCAGTTCTTC. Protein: CSARLAENEQFF.

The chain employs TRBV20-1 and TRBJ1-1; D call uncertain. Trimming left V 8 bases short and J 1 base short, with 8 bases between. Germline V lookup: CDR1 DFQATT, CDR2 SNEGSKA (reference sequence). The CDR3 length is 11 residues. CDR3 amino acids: CSSDKNTEAFF. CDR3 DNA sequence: TGCAGTTCCGACAAGAACACTGAAGCTTTCTTT.

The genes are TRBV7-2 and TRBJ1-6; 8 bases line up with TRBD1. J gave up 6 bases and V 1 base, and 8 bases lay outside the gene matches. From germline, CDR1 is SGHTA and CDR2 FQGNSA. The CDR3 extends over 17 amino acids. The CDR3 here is CASSLEVGTGPNSPLHF. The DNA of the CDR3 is TGTGCCAGCAGCTTAGAAGTGGGGACAGGTCCTAATTCACCCCTCCACTTT.

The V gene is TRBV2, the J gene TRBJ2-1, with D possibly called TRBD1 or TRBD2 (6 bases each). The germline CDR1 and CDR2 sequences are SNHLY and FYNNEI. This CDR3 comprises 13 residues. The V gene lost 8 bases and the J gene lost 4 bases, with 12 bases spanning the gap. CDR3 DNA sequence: TGTGCCAGCTCAGGGGCGGGATACAATGAGCAGTTCTTC. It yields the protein CASSGAGYNEQFF.

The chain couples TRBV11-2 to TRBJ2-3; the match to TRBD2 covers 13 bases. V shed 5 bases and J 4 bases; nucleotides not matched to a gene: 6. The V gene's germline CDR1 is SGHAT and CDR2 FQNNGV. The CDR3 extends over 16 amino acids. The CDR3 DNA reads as TGTGCCAGCAGCGCCCGGACTAGCGGGGGAGCAGATACGCAGTATTTT. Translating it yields CASSARTSGGADTQYF.

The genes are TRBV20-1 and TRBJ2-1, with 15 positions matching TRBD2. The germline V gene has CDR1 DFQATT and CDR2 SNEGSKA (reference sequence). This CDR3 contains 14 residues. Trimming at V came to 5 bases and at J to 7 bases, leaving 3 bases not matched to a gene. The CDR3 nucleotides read TGCAGTGCTTTAGGACTAGCGGGGGGGAATGAGCAGTTCTTC. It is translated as CSALGLAGGNEQFF.

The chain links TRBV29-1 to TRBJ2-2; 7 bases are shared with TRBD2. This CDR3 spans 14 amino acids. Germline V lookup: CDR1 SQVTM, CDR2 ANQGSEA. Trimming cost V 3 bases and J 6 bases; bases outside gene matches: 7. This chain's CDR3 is CSVEGGGPAGELFF. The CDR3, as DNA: TGCAGCGTTGAGGGGGGAGGGCCCGCCGGGGAGCTGTTTTTT.

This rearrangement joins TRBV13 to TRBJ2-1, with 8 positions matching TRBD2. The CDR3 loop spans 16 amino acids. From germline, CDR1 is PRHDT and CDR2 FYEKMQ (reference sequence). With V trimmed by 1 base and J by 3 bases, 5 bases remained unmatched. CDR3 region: CASSLVTSASYNEQFF. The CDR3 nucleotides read TGTGCCAGCAGCTTAGTGACTAGCGCAAGCTACAATGAGCAGTTCTTC.